Below are 12 T cell receptor beta chains sequenced from a single sample in a study of blood T cell repertoires in COVID-19. TCRdb's table, derived via immunoSEQ multiplex PCR, lists solely in-frame clones and lacks some. The sample contains 100,000 to 150,000 clones, 70% to 80% of which appear only once. Sequenced input: peripheral blood. These receptor sequences come from a man between 65 and 85 years old with acute or convalescent COVID-19.

The chain joins TRBV5-4 to TRBJ2-5, with 11 bases that match TRBD1. Trimming cost V 8 bases and J 4 bases; bases outside gene matches: 10. The length of the CDR3 is 15 residues. The germline gives CDR1 SGHNT, CDR2 YYREEE (reference sequence). The DNA for the CDR3 is TGTGCCAGTCAACCCGGACAGGGGGCACGAGAGACCCAGTACTTC. Encoded protein: CASQPGQGARETQYF.

The rearrangement links TRBV30 to TRBJ2-1; the D gene is possibly TRBD1 (7 bases). Germline CDR1 and CDR2: GTSNPN and SVGIG (reference sequence). The V end was cut by 1 base, the J end by 8 bases, with 18 bases between. The CDR3 extends over 15 amino acids. The CDR3 bases are TGTGCCTGGAGTGAGGGGGGACAGCGAATGGATGAGCAGTTCTTC. Protein product: CAWSEGGQRMDEQFF.

The rearrangement uses TRBV6-4 and TRBJ1-2; D uncertain. CDR3 length equals 14 residues. Trimming shortened V by 3 bases and J by 9 bases, and 17 bases separated the two germline ends. CDR1 and CDR2 from the germline V gene are MRHNA and SNTAGT. The CDR3 protein is CASSDTVFPLRYTF. DNA of the CDR3: TGTGCCAGCAGTGATACGGTCTTCCCCCTGCGCTACACCTTC.

The chain recombines TRBV4-3 with TRBJ1-2; D is undetermined. The V and J ends lost 6 bases and 11 bases respectively, with 19 bases between them. CDR3 length: 13 amino acids. Looked up from germline, CDR1 is LGHNA and CDR2 is YSLEER. The DNA of the CDR3 is TGCGCCAGCAGACAACCTCCGAGTTTGGTTTACACCTTC. Its translation is CASRQPPSLVYTF.

V usage is TRBV11-3 and J usage is TRBJ2-2; TRBD2 aligns across 7 bases. Trimming took 6 bases from V and 0 from J; bases not matched to a gene: 4. The V gene's germline CDR1 is SGHNT and CDR2 YENEEA. CDR3 length: 15 amino acids. The CDR3 spells CASSASGTNTGELFF. CDR3 DNA sequence: TGTGCCAGCAGTGCGAGCGGGACGAACACCGGGGAGCTGTTTTTT.

There are a few counts of this clone. V gene TRBV2 combines with J gene TRBJ1-2; 8 bases match TRBD1. This CDR3 region has 13 residues. Germline-derived CDR1 and CDR2 are SNHLY and FYNNEI. With 5 bases clipped from V and 11 bases from J, the junction kept 10 bases outside the gene matches. The CDR3 DNA follows: TGTGCCAGCAGTTCAGAACAGGGGGAAGGGTACACCTTC. Protein: CASSSEQGEGYTF.

The V and J genes are TRBV3-1 (or the pseudogene TRBV3-2) and TRBJ2-7; 7 nucleotides line up with TRBD1. Germline CDR1 reads LGHDT; CDR2 reads YNNKEL (reference sequence). Unmatched junction bases numbered 8, after V lost 6 bases and J lost 6 bases. This CDR3 is built from 13 residues. The chain's CDR3 is CASSQPYRGEQYF. The CDR3 DNA is TGTGCCAGCAGTCAACCTTACAGGGGCGAGCAGTACTTC.

The rearrangement joins TRBV7-2 to TRBJ1-2; TRBD1 aligns across 12 bases. Germline V gene data show CDR1 as SGHTA and CDR2 as FQGNSA. The CDR3 is made up of 15 amino acids. V trimming: 5 bases; J trimming: 4 bases; junction bases outside the gene matches: 5. CDR3 in amino acids: CASSQTGQGAYGYTF. The CDR3 DNA reads TGTGCCAGCAGCCAAACGGGACAGGGGGCCTATGGCTACACCTTC.

In DNA form, the CDR3 reads TGTGCCAGCAGCTTGGGGGCTAGCACAGATACGCAGTATTTT. It codes for CASSLGASTDTQYF. The gene calls are TRBV5-6 and TRBJ2-3, with D unclear. This CDR3 is built from 14 residues. Germline V CDR1 and CDR2: SGHDT, YYEEEE. V lost 0 bases and J lost 0, with 5 bases in between.

The chain employs TRBV5-1 and TRBJ2-1, with a tentative D call TRBD1 (6 bases). Germline assignment: CDR1 SGHRS and CDR2 YFSETQ. V was trimmed by 0 bases and J by 5 bases, leaving 15 bases between them. This CDR3 spans 16 amino acids. The CDR3 DNA reads as TGCGCCAGCAGCTTGGCGCTACCACAGGGCGACAATGAGCAGTTCTTC. Amino acids: CASSLALPQGDNEQFF.

The chain couples TRBV9 to TRBJ2-7, with 12 nucleotides matching TRBD2. This CDR3 spans 16 amino acids. Germline V lookup: CDR1 SGDLS, CDR2 YYNGEE. The trim removed 4 bases at V and 0 bases at J, leaving 5 bases unmatched. DNA for the CDR3: TGTGCCAGCAGCCCAAAGACTAGCGGGAGCTCCTACGAGCAGTACTTC. This encodes CASSPKTSGSSYEQYF.

The chain uses TRBV7-2 and TRBJ2-3; a possible D gene is TRBD1 (5 bases). V lost 2 bases and J 8 bases, leaving 11 bases between the germline ends. This CDR3 has 13 residues. Germline assignment: CDR1 SGHTA and CDR2 FQGNSA. CDR3 region: CASSLQGPGTQYF. The CDR3 nucleotides read TGTGCCAGCAGCTTACAGGGTCCGGGTACGCAGTATTTT.